The rows below give T cell receptor beta chains drawn from one sample of a study of T cells after yellow fever vaccination. TCRdb reanalysed the 5' RACE reads using MiXCR and keeps one entry per CDR3 protein. The sample holds approximately 610,000 distinct CDR3 sequences, about 15% seen once. The sample in question was PBMCs, obtained around 5 days after the first yellow fever vaccination. Receptors were obtained from a man younger than 35 who received the YFV17D yellow fever vaccine. Both conserved end residues are part of each CDR3. A D gene is named only where the DNA matches it firmly. Where a row states a size, it is once, few, many or the class of an expanded clone; other rows omit it.

j_call: TRBJ2-1
clone_size: NA
v_call: TRBV7-9
d_call: NA
cdr3_nt: TGTGCCAGCACCCCACCGGGAAAGGTCTACAATGAGCAGTTCTTC
cdr3_aa: CASTPPGKVYNEQFF

j_call: TRBJ2-7
clone_size: few
v_call: TRBV6-5
d_call: TRBD1
cdr3_nt: TGTGCCAGCAGTTACTTTGGGGACAGCTCCTACGAGCAGTACTTC
cdr3_aa: CASSYFGDSSYEQYF

j_call: TRBJ1-2
clone_size: few
v_call: TRBV4-3
d_call: NA
cdr3_nt: TGCGCCAGCAGCCAAGAAGGCTGGTCCCGGGAAGGCTACACCTTC
cdr3_aa: CASSQEGWSREGYTF

j_call: TRBJ2-3
clone_size: few
v_call: TRBV29-1
d_call: NA
cdr3_nt: TGCAGCGTTGAAAGGGGCAGGGGTGAGATAGATACGCAGTATTTT
cdr3_aa: CSVERGRGEIDTQYF

j_call: TRBJ2-2
clone_size: NA
v_call: TRBV25-1
d_call: NA
cdr3_nt: TGTGCCAGCAGTGACAGGGAAGGTACCGGGGAGCTGTTTTTT
cdr3_aa: CASSDREGTGELFF

j_call: TRBJ1-1
clone_size: NA
v_call: TRBV5-1
d_call: NA
cdr3_nt: TGCGCCAGCAGCTTGCCTCCTCCAGGGGCCACTGAAGCTTTCTTT
cdr3_aa: CASSLPPPGATEAFF

j_call: TRBJ2-5
clone_size: NA
v_call: TRBV5-5
d_call: TRBD1
cdr3_nt: TGTGCCAGCAGCTTGGGTCCCCGGACAGGGGATCAGACCCAGTACTTC
cdr3_aa: CASSLGPRTGDQTQYF

j_call: TRBJ2-5
clone_size: many
v_call: TRBV12-3/TRBV12-4
d_call: TRBD2
cdr3_nt: TGTGCCACCAGGGCTAGCGGGGGGGGGGAGACCCAGTACTTC
cdr3_aa: CATRASGGGETQYF

j_call: TRBJ2-7
clone_size: NA
v_call: TRBV20-1
d_call: TRBD1
cdr3_nt: TGCAGTGCTAGAGACAGGACAGGGGATCCCTACGAGCAGTACTTC
cdr3_aa: CSARDRTGDPYEQYF

j_call: TRBJ2-3
clone_size: many
v_call: TRBV24-1
d_call: TRBD2
cdr3_nt: TGTGCCACCAGAGGACTAGCGGGGAGCACAGATACGCAGTATTTT
cdr3_aa: CATRGLAGSTDTQYF

j_call: TRBJ2-5
clone_size: few
v_call: TRBV7-2
d_call: NA
cdr3_nt: TGTGCCAGCAGCTCCGCGATGCGAGAGACCCAGTACTTC
cdr3_aa: CASSSAMRETQYF

j_call: TRBJ1-6
clone_size: few
v_call: TRBV6-2/TRBV6-3
d_call: NA
cdr3_nt: TGTGCCAGCAGCGTCGGACAGTCTTATAATTCACCCCTCCACTTT
cdr3_aa: CASSVGQSYNSPLHF

j_call: TRBJ1-1
clone_size: few
v_call: TRBV5-6
d_call: NA
cdr3_nt: TGTGCCAGCAGCTTGGCGCTCCCGGACACTGAAGCTTTCTTT
cdr3_aa: CASSLALPDTEAFF

j_call: TRBJ1-1
clone_size: NA
v_call: TRBV20-1
d_call: NA
cdr3_nt: TGCAGTGCCCCGGATGGTAAGACTGAAGCTTTCTTT
cdr3_aa: CSAPDGKTEAFF

j_call: TRBJ2-3
clone_size: few
v_call: TRBV7-6
d_call: NA
cdr3_nt: TGTGCCAGCAGCTTCCAGCCTAGCGCCTCTGGCGCAGATACGCAGTATTTT
cdr3_aa: CASSFQPSASGADTQYF

j_call: TRBJ2-3
clone_size: many
v_call: TRBV4-3
d_call: NA
cdr3_nt: TGCGCCAGCAGCCACCCTGGTGCCGAGGGCCCAGATACGCAGTATTTT
cdr3_aa: CASSHPGAEGPDTQYF

j_call: TRBJ1-5
clone_size: NA
v_call: TRBV13
d_call: NA
cdr3_nt: TGTGCCAGCAGCTTAGGCCGGGAGGGACAAGTCCATTTT
cdr3_aa: CASSLGREGQVHF

j_call: TRBJ1-2
clone_size: NA
v_call: TRBV28
d_call: NA
cdr3_nt: TGTGCCAGCACAGAGGGGGATAGCGGCTACACCTTC
cdr3_aa: CASTEGDSGYTF

j_call: TRBJ2-3
clone_size: few
v_call: TRBV6-4
d_call: NA
cdr3_nt: TGTGCCAGCAGTGAGCAGGGGCAGGGTCCAGATACGCAGTATTTT
cdr3_aa: CASSEQGQGPDTQYF

j_call: TRBJ2-5
clone_size: NA
v_call: TRBV5-8
d_call: NA
cdr3_nt: TGTGCCAGCAGTCCGGGACTTTCGTTGGGCTGGGAAGAGACCCAGTACTTC
cdr3_aa: CASSPGLSLGWEETQYF

j_call: TRBJ2-5
clone_size: many
v_call: TRBV5-1
d_call: NA
cdr3_nt: TGCGCCAGCAGCCCGACTGGAGAAGAGACCCAGTACTTC
cdr3_aa: CASSPTGEETQYF

j_call: TRBJ2-2
clone_size: few
v_call: TRBV10-1
d_call: NA
cdr3_nt: TGCGCCAGCAGTGAGGCTGGTGCGAACACCGGGGAGCTGTTTTTT
cdr3_aa: CASSEAGANTGELFF

j_call: TRBJ2-2
clone_size: NA
v_call: TRBV13
d_call: NA
cdr3_nt: TGTGCCAGCAGCTTAGGTTTCGGGGGATACACCGGGGAGCTGTTTTTT
cdr3_aa: CASSLGFGGYTGELFF

j_call: TRBJ2-1
clone_size: NA
v_call: TRBV7-2
d_call: NA
cdr3_nt: TGTGCCAGCAGCAAACGGCAGGGCGGGAATGAGCAGTTCTTC
cdr3_aa: CASSKRQGGNEQFF

j_call: TRBJ1-1
clone_size: NA
v_call: TRBV5-5
d_call: TRBD1
cdr3_nt: TGTGCCAGCAGCTTGAGGAGGGGGCAAGGTGAAGCTTTCTTT
cdr3_aa: CASSLRRGQGEAFF

j_call: TRBJ1-1
clone_size: NA
v_call: TRBV9
d_call: NA
cdr3_nt: TGTGCCAGCAGCTCCAGGGACGGGAGCTACTTGGAAGCTTTCTTT
cdr3_aa: CASSSRDGSYLEAFF

j_call: TRBJ1-6
clone_size: NA
v_call: TRBV4-1
d_call: NA
cdr3_nt: TGCGCCAGCAGCCTCCAGTTCGCACGTTCCAATTCACCCCTCCACTTT
cdr3_aa: CASSLQFARSNSPLHF

j_call: TRBJ2-6
clone_size: NA
v_call: TRBV3-1
d_call: NA
cdr3_nt: TGTGCCAGCACCCCGGGGTATGAGTCTGGGGCCAACGTCCTGACTTTC
cdr3_aa: CASTPGYESGANVLTF

j_call: TRBJ2-5
clone_size: few
v_call: TRBV4-1
d_call: NA
cdr3_nt: TGCGCCAGCAGCCAACTAAGGCGAGAGACCCAGTACTTC
cdr3_aa: CASSQLRRETQYF

j_call: TRBJ1-2
clone_size: NA
v_call: TRBV12-3/TRBV12-4
d_call: NA
cdr3_nt: TGTGCCAGCACCTGGGGGGGAAGCGGCTACACCTTC
cdr3_aa: CASTWGGSGYTF

j_call: TRBJ1-2
clone_size: few
v_call: TRBV7-9
d_call: NA
cdr3_nt: TGTGCCAGCAGCTTAGCAGAGGCTCGGGGCTACACCTTC
cdr3_aa: CASSLAEARGYTF

j_call: TRBJ2-5
clone_size: NA
v_call: TRBV5-5
d_call: TRBD1
cdr3_nt: TGTGCCAGCAGCGTTCGACAGGGGGCCATCCAAGAGACCCAGTACTTC
cdr3_aa: CASSVRQGAIQETQYF

j_call: TRBJ2-1
clone_size: NA
v_call: TRBV7-9
d_call: NA
cdr3_nt: TGTGCCAGCACCTTAGCAGATAACAATGAGCAGTTCTTC
cdr3_aa: CASTLADNNEQFF

j_call: TRBJ1-5
clone_size: few
v_call: TRBV3-1
d_call: NA
cdr3_nt: TGTGCCAGCAGCCAAGATTTTGGGGTAAGCAATCAGCCCCAGCATTTT
cdr3_aa: CASSQDFGVSNQPQHF

j_call: TRBJ1-1
clone_size: few
v_call: TRBV11-2
d_call: NA
cdr3_nt: TGTGCCAGCAGCCCTGGTAGGGTAGGGGTTCGGACTGAAGCTTTCTTT
cdr3_aa: CASSPGRVGVRTEAFF

j_call: TRBJ2-1
clone_size: NA
v_call: TRBV27
d_call: TRBD2
cdr3_nt: TGTGCCAGCACTAATACCCCGGGACTAGCGAATGAGCAGTTCTTC
cdr3_aa: CASTNTPGLANEQFF

j_call: TRBJ1-1
clone_size: many
v_call: TRBV20-1
d_call: NA
cdr3_nt: TGCAGTGCTAAGACCCGGGACAATATCCCGAAATGGTGCTTCTTT
cdr3_aa: CSAKTRDNIPKWCFF

j_call: TRBJ2-7
clone_size: few
v_call: TRBV24-1
d_call: NA
cdr3_nt: TGTGCCAGGGTTGGAGAGCAGTACTTC
cdr3_aa: CARVGEQYF

j_call: TRBJ1-5
clone_size: NA
v_call: TRBV3-1
d_call: NA
cdr3_nt: TGTGCCAGCAGCCTCGGACACTATAGCAATCAGCCCCAGCATTTT
cdr3_aa: CASSLGHYSNQPQHF

j_call: TRBJ1-3
clone_size: few
v_call: TRBV29-1
d_call: NA
cdr3_nt: TGCAGCGTTGTGCCTGAGGCCGGAAACACCATATATTTT
cdr3_aa: CSVVPEAGNTIYF

j_call: TRBJ2-5
clone_size: NA
v_call: TRBV4-1
d_call: TRBD2
cdr3_nt: TGCGCCAGCAGCCAAGCGTACGGCGCGGGGGGAAATCTGGAGACCCAGTACTTC
cdr3_aa: CASSQAYGAGGNLETQYF

j_call: TRBJ2-3
clone_size: few
v_call: TRBV18
d_call: NA
cdr3_nt: TGTGCCAGCTCACCCCCGGGACTGAGCACAGATACGCAGTATTTT
cdr3_aa: CASSPPGLSTDTQYF

j_call: TRBJ2-7
clone_size: few
v_call: TRBV20-1
d_call: NA
cdr3_nt: TGCAGTGCTGAAGAATACTACGAGCAGTACTTC
cdr3_aa: CSAEEYYEQYF

j_call: TRBJ2-4
clone_size: few
v_call: TRBV4-3
d_call: TRBD2
cdr3_nt: TGCGCCAGCAGCCGCCTAGCGGGGCCGGAAAACATTCAGTACTTC
cdr3_aa: CASSRLAGPENIQYF

j_call: TRBJ2-3
clone_size: NA
v_call: TRBV28
d_call: TRBD2
cdr3_nt: TGTGCCAGCAAGTCCACCTTAGCGGGGGGGCCATATACGCAGTATTTT
cdr3_aa: CASKSTLAGGPYTQYF

j_call: TRBJ2-5
clone_size: few
v_call: TRBV6-5
d_call: NA
cdr3_nt: TGTGCCAGCCGGACCGTCCAAGAGACCCAGTACTTC
cdr3_aa: CASRTVQETQYF

j_call: TRBJ1-3
clone_size: NA
v_call: TRBV28
d_call: NA
cdr3_nt: TGTGCCAGCAGTCCCCGGTCTTTCCGCTCTGGAAACACCATATATTTT
cdr3_aa: CASSPRSFRSGNTIYF

j_call: TRBJ1-4
clone_size: NA
v_call: TRBV6-2/TRBV6-3
d_call: NA
cdr3_nt: TGTGCCAGCAGTCCTACAGGGTTCCAGAATGAAAAACTGTTTTTT
cdr3_aa: CASSPTGFQNEKLFF

j_call: TRBJ2-5
clone_size: many
v_call: TRBV20-1
d_call: TRBD2
cdr3_nt: TGCAGTGCTAGCGGCCAGCGGGGGGGCAAATGGGAAAACCAAGAGACCCAGTACTTC
cdr3_aa: CSASGQRGGKWENQETQYF

j_call: TRBJ2-1
clone_size: few
v_call: TRBV4-2
d_call: NA
cdr3_nt: TGTGCCAGCAGCCAAGATCTTGCCGCTGCTAGCCTCTCCTACAATGAGCAGTTCTTC
cdr3_aa: CASSQDLAAASLSYNEQFF

j_call: TRBJ2-2
clone_size: few
v_call: TRBV21-1
d_call: NA
cdr3_nt: TGTGCCAGCAGCAAAGCGACAGGGATGGGAACCGGGGAGCTGTTTTTT
cdr3_aa: CASSKATGMGTGELFF

j_call: TRBJ2-2
clone_size: NA
v_call: TRBV5-4
d_call: NA
cdr3_nt: TGTGCCAGCAGCGTGGACTCCCGGATGAACACCGGGGAGCTGTTTTTT
cdr3_aa: CASSVDSRMNTGELFF

j_call: TRBJ1-6
clone_size: NA
v_call: TRBV7-2
d_call: NA
cdr3_nt: TGTGCCAGCAGCTTAGAATGGGGTAGAAAGAATTCACCCCTCCACTTT
cdr3_aa: CASSLEWGRKNSPLHF

j_call: TRBJ2-1
clone_size: NA
v_call: TRBV28
d_call: NA
cdr3_nt: TGTGCCAGCAGCCCCGTCTCTCACAATGAGCAGTTCTTC
cdr3_aa: CASSPVSHNEQFF

j_call: TRBJ1-2
clone_size: NA
v_call: TRBV12-3/TRBV12-4
d_call: NA
cdr3_nt: TGTGCCAGCAGCCTCACTTTGGGGGGGGTCGATGGCTACACCTTC
cdr3_aa: CASSLTLGGVDGYTF

j_call: TRBJ2-6
clone_size: NA
v_call: TRBV3-1
d_call: NA
cdr3_nt: TGTGCCAGCAGCCGGAATTGGGAGCCTGGGGCCAACGTCCTGACTTTC
cdr3_aa: CASSRNWEPGANVLTF

j_call: TRBJ2-1
clone_size: NA
v_call: TRBV5-1
d_call: TRBD1
cdr3_nt: TGCGCCAGCAGCGCGACAGGGGGCACAAACAATGAGCAGTTCTTC
cdr3_aa: CASSATGGTNNEQFF

j_call: TRBJ2-1
clone_size: NA
v_call: TRBV20-1
d_call: NA
cdr3_nt: TGCAGTGCTAGGGTCTGGAGCTCCTACAATGAGCAGTTCTTC
cdr3_aa: CSARVWSSYNEQFF

j_call: TRBJ2-6
clone_size: few
v_call: TRBV28
d_call: NA
cdr3_nt: TGTGCCAGCACTTGGTCAGGGGCTGGGGCCAACGTCCTGACTTTC
cdr3_aa: CASTWSGAGANVLTF

j_call: TRBJ2-3
clone_size: NA
v_call: TRBV7-9
d_call: NA
cdr3_nt: TGTGCCAGCAGCTTAGGCGGACACCTTAGCACAGATACGCAGTATTTT
cdr3_aa: CASSLGGHLSTDTQYF